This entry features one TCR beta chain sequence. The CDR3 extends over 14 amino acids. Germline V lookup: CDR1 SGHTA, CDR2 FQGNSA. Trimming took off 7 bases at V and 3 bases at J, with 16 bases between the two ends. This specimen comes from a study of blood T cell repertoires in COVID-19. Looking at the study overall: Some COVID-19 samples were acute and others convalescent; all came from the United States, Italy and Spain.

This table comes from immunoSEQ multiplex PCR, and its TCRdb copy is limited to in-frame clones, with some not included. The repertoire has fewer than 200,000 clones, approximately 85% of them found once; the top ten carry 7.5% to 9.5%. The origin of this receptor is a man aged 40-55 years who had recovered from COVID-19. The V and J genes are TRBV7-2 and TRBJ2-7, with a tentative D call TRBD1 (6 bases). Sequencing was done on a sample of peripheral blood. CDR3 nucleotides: TGTGCCAGCACCCTCCCCGCAGGGGACTACGAGCAGTACTTC. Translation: CASTLPAGDYEQYF.